This T cell receptor (beta chain) emerged from a study of regulatory T cells in long-lasting Graves disease. The overall study: Graves' patients, newly diagnosed, had taken antithyroid drugs under 3 months.

Time point indicated: newly diagnosed GD, antithyroid drugs for less than 3 months. PBMC RNA was the source of the TCR library. This clonotype was recorded at least ten times. Arm-PCR of CDR3 regions with iRepertoire HTBI primers generated TCR beta libraries. TCRdb re-analysed the multiplex PCR reads in MiXCR, keeping a single row per CDR3 protein. The table lists some 350,000 distinct CDR3 sequences, under 20% of them singletons. V lost 3 bases to trimming and J lost 1 base, with 16 bases between them. The germline V gene has CDR1 SGHNT and CDR2 YYREEE (reference sequence). The CDR3 has 16 amino acids. These same records also appear under a second study, on T cells in Graves' hyperthyroidism and ophthalmopathy.

The chain is built from TRBV5-4 and TRBJ1-1; no clear D gene. The specimen comprised peripheral blood mononuclear cells (PBMCs), sampled at new diagnosis, from a patient treated with antithyroid drugs. This TCR came from a woman aged 18-35 years with Graves disease. In DNA, the CDR3 is TGTGCCAGCAGCTCCTTCCCAGAGTGGAAGAACACTGAAGCTTTCTTT. Its translation: CASSSFPEWKNTEAFF.